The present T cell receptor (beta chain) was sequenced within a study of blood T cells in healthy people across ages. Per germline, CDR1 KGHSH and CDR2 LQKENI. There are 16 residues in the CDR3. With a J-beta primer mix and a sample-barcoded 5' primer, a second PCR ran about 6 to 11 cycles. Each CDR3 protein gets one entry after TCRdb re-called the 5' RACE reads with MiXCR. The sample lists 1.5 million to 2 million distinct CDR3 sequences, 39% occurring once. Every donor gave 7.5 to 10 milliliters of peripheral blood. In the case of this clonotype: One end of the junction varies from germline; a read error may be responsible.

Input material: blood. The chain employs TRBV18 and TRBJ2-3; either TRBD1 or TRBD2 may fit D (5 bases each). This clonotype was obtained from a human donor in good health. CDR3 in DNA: TGTGCCAGCTCCCCACCCACGGGACCCGGCACAGATACGCAGTATTTT. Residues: CASSPPTGPGTDTQYF.